This paragraph covers one T cell receptor (beta chain) sequence. Its antigen remains unknown. This entry is derived from a study of T cell responses to AZD1222 COVID-19 vaccine. The germline CDR1 and CDR2 sequences are SGHRS and YFSETQ. V gave up 4 bases and J gave up 0 bases; unmatched junction bases: 4. This CDR3 has 15 residues. Study conclusions and caveats: Increased Spike-specific TCR breadth and depth were observed after two AZD1222 doses. Donors were largely white British and mainly female; clonal diversity was possibly underestimated. After the peak T cell response, and only then, were repertoires sampled.

Repertoires were generated with immunoSEQ multiplex PCR, while TCRdb's copy carries only in-frame clones and drops some. The table has about 90,000 clones, about 85% seen once. This TCR came from an adult who received the AZD1222 COVID-19 vaccine. The chain recombines TRBV5-1 with TRBJ2-1; 7 bases agree with TRBD2. Here the sequenced sample was peripheral blood, taken 28 days after the second AZD1222 dose. CDR3 DNA sequence: TGCGCCAGCAGCCGGGACTACGACTCCTACAATGAGCAGTTCTTC. Its protein is CASSRDYDSYNEQFF.